This T cell receptor beta chain derives from a study of Ad26.COV2.S vaccination and SARS-CoV-2 variants. CDR3 length: 11 residues. V was clipped by 8 bases and J by 8 bases, with 12 bases between them. Germline V gene sequence: CDR1 MNHEY, CDR2 SVGAGI. The study, taken as a whole, reports: Reportedly, after vaccination the spike-specific CD8+ and CD4+ T cell responses displayed substantial breadth. Total T cell responses, in the TCR breadth and depth analyses, may have been underestimated. Recipients of vaccine and of placebo showed similar breadth of their non-spike TCR repertoires.

Clones were sequenced by immunoSEQ multiplex PCR, and TCRdb holds only the in-frame ones, with some missing. The sample includes approximately 340,000 clones, about 90% of them seen just once. On this clone itself: What it binds is not known.

This specimen consisted of peripheral blood, obtained after recovery from COVID-19. The rearrangement links TRBV6-5 to TRBJ1-1; D is undetermined. This sequence was found in a human donor who had recovered from COVID-19. The CDR3 nucleotides are TGTGCCAGCCTAAGATCCGGGGAAGCTTTCTTT. Protein: CASLRSGEAFF.